This T cell receptor (beta chain) was observed in a study of identical twins. This clonotype has more than one count but fewer than ten. A universal primer site was incorporated via template switching, and the cDNA contained unique molecular identifiers. Each CDR3 protein gets one entry after TCRdb re-called the 5' RACE reads with MiXCR. The sample contains about 220,000 distinct CDR3 sequences, roughly 7.1% of which appear only once. The same specimen was also included in a second study, on T cells expressing NK-cell markers. As reported in that work: There were a handful of donors in whom these clonotypes also led the CD3+CD56-NKG2C+ fraction.

The TCR sequence derives from a young woman in good health. Sequencing was performed on CD8+ T cells sorted from blood.

The CDR3, as DNA: TGCGCCAGCACCCCAGCAAAGGGAGGGCTTCATGGCTACACCTTC. It encodes CASTPAKGGLHGYTF. This chain links TRBV5-1 with TRBJ1-2; D unresolved. The germline CDR1 and CDR2 sequences are SGHRS and YFSETQ. V gave up 6 bases and J gave up 6 bases, with 21 bases separating them. This CDR3 comprises 15 residues. Full variable domain (rest looked up from reference TRBV5-1 and TRBJ1-2): KAGVTQTPRYLIKTRGQQVTLSCSPISGHRSVSWYQQTPGQGLQFLFEYFSETQRNKGNFPGRFSGRQFSNSRSEMNVSTLELGDSALYLCASTPAKGGLHGYTFGSGTRLTVV.